Listed below are T cell receptor beta chains from one sample, sequenced in a study of T cell repertoires in cytomegalovirus infection. TCRdb redid the calling of the reads with MiXCR, one entry per CDR3 protein. The repertoire consists of about 230,000 distinct CDR3 sequences, with approximately 22% occurring once and the leading ten covering approximately 18%. Material for sequencing was CD8+ T cells from PBMCs. The receptors come from a human donor in good health (CMV status not recorded). Some clones in this sample may be carry-over from other donors' samples. The CDR3 runs from the conserved cysteine through the conserved F or W. The D gene is left open where the match is weak. Not all rows give a size; the values are once, few, many and, for expanded clones, a class.

D	size	V	J	CDR3	DNA
NA	few	TRBV5-6	TRBJ1-1	CASSFGGGFVMNTEAFF	TGTGCCAGCAGCTTCGGGGGGGGCTTCGTGATGAACACTGAAGCTTTCTTT
TRBD2	few	TRBV7-9	TRBJ2-1	CASSSETSGGDNEQFF	TGTGCCAGCAGCTCCGAGACTAGCGGGGGGGACAATGAGCAGTTCTTC
NA	many	TRBV9	TRBJ2-1	CASSTGGSYNEQFF	TGCGCCAGCAGCACCGGGGGCTCCTACAATGAGCAGTTCTTC
NA	NA	TRBV12-3/TRBV12-4	TRBJ1-1	CASSLVGFRSTEAFF	TGTGCCAGCAGTTTAGTCGGATTCCGAAGCACTGAAGCTTTCTTT
NA	many	TRBV7-6	TRBJ2-5	CASSRGNRRYQETQYF	TGTGCCAGCAGCCGCGGGAACAGGAGATATCAAGAGACCCAGTACTTC
NA	once	TRBV29-1	TRBJ1-2	CSANTDSLYGYTF	TGCAGCGCGAATACGGACAGTCTCTATGGCTACACCTTC
TRBD2	few	TRBV28	TRBJ2-1	CASSLELGLADNEQFF	TGTGCCAGCAGTTTAGAGCTTGGACTAGCGGACAATGAGCAGTTCTTC
NA	few	TRBV20-1	TRBJ1-1	CSARSGRVTEAFF	TGCAGTGCGCGGTCAGGGAGGGTCACTGAAGCTTTCTTT
NA	NA	TRBV27	TRBJ1-5	CASSRRDTILHF	TGTGCCAGCAGTCGACGGGACACCATTCTGCATTTT
TRBD1	NA	TRBV20-1	TRBJ2-7	CSARDGTGGTYEQYF	TGCAGTGCTAGAGATGGGACAGGGGGAACCTACGAGCAGTACTTC
NA	few	TRBV2	TRBJ2-3	CASSGPWGGAADTQYF	TGTGCCAGCAGTGGCCCCTGGGGGGGGGCTGCAGATACGCAGTATTTT
TRBD1	NA	TRBV3-1	TRBJ2-1	CASSRNPGQTEQFF	TGTGCCAGCAGCCGAAACCCGGGACAGACTGAGCAGTTCTTC
NA	NA	TRBV6-5	TRBJ2-1	CASSPYAGTVSLNNEQFF	TGTGCCAGCAGTCCCTATGCGGGGACAGTCTCGTTAAACAATGAGCAGTTCTTC
NA	few	TRBV2	TRBJ2-3	CASSEGPTKFPDTQYF	TGTGCCAGCAGTGAAGGCCCTACAAAGTTCCCAGATACGCAGTATTTT
NA	few	TRBV29-1	TRBJ2-6	CSVEDRKSGANVLTF	TGCAGCGTTGAAGATCGAAAATCAGGGGCCAACGTCCTGACTTTC
NA	many	TRBV25-1	TRBJ1-2	CASSEFGEGGYGYTF	TGTGCCAGCAGTGAATTTGGGGAAGGAGGCTATGGCTACACCTTC
NA	few	TRBV10-3	TRBJ2-3	CAISESNGGTDTQYF	TGTGCCATCAGTGAGTCAAACGGGGGCACAGATACGCAGTATTTT
NA	few	TRBV9	TRBJ2-2	CASSVDAVTGELFF	TGTGCCAGCAGCGTAGATGCGGTCACCGGGGAGCTGTTTTTT
TRBD1	NA	TRBV27	TRBJ2-7	CASSEGTGTGFYEQYF	TGTGCCAGCAGTGAGGGAACCGGGACAGGGTTCTACGAGCAGTACTTC
NA	NA	TRBV27	TRBJ2-1	CASSFGRIGEQFF	TGTGCCAGCAGTTTTGGCCGAATTGGTGAGCAGTTCTTC
NA	few	TRBV19	TRBJ1-1	CASSIGTAANTEAFF	TGTGCCAGTAGTATAGGGACGGCTGCGAACACTGAAGCTTTCTTT
TRBD2	NA	TRBV3-1	TRBJ2-1	CASSQAGGISYNEQFF	TGTGCCAGCAGCCAAGCCGGGGGGATCTCCTACAATGAGCAGTTCTTC
TRBD1	many	TRBV2	TRBJ1-2	CASGGQANYGYTF	TGTGCCAGCGGAGGACAGGCTAACTATGGCTACACCTTC
NA	once	TRBV29-1	TRBJ2-7	CSVEGDWGSYEQYF	TGCAGCGTTGAAGGGGACTGGGGGAGCTACGAGCAGTACTTC
NA	few	TRBV7-9	TRBJ1-1	CASSLSRDEAFEAFF	TGTGCCAGCAGCTTAAGTAGGGACGAGGCCTTTGAAGCTTTCTTT
NA	once	TRBV20-1	TRBJ1-1	CSARGISEAFF	TGCAGTGCTCGAGGGATCTCTGAAGCTTTCTTT
TRBD1	many	TRBV7-9	TRBJ1-1	CASNRDSDNTEAFF	TGTGCCAGCAACCGGGACAGCGATAACACTGAAGCTTTCTTT
NA	few	TRBV20-1	TRBJ2-2	CSAPWAGELFF	TGCAGTGCTCCCTGGGCCGGGGAGCTGTTTTTT
NA	few	TRBV7-8	TRBJ2-2	CASRGSVTGELFF	TGTGCCAGCCGAGGTTCGGTCACCGGGGAGCTGTTTTTT
TRBD1	NA	TRBV20-1	TRBJ1-1	CSTRDRDRVTEAFF	TGCAGTACTAGAGATAGAGACAGGGTGACTGAAGCTTTCTTT
NA	few	TRBV6-6	TRBJ1-5	CASSYIGGGNQPQHF	TGTGCCAGCAGTTACATTGGGGGAGGCAATCAGCCCCAGCATTTT
TRBD1	NA	TRBV4-1	TRBJ1-5	CASSQDRDRNQPQHF	TGCGCCAGCAGCCAAGATAGGGACAGAAATCAGCCCCAGCATTTT
NA	NA	TRBV7-2	TRBJ2-1	CASSLDTSSSYNEQFF	TGTGCCAGCAGCTTAGACACTTCAAGCTCCTACAATGAGCAGTTCTTC
NA	few	TRBV6-6	TRBJ1-5	CASSYSRRADSNQPQHF	TGTGCCAGCAGTTACTCGAGAAGGGCGGATAGCAATCAGCCCCAGCATTTT
TRBD2	few	TRBV20-1	TRBJ2-7	CSARDPRLAGSSYEQYF	TGCAGTGCTAGAGATCCAAGACTAGCGGGGAGCTCCTACGAGCAGTACTTC
NA	NA	TRBV12-3/TRBV12-4	TRBJ1-1	CASSSDTTEAFF	TGTGCCAGCAGTTCGGACACCACTGAAGCTTTCTTT
NA	many	TRBV7-6	TRBJ1-3	CASSLPGSGNTIYF	TGTGCCAGCAGCTTACCAGGCTCTGGAAACACCATATATTTT
NA	many	TRBV6-1	TRBJ1-1	CASSEGPGAEAFF	TGTGCCAGCAGTGAGGGGCCCGGGGCTGAAGCTTTCTTT
NA	NA	TRBV20-1	TRBJ2-2	CSARGGQPGGELFF	TGCAGTGCTAGAGGAGGACAGCCCGGAGGGGAGCTGTTTTTT